The present T cell receptor beta chain was sequenced within a study of post-analysis software for immune sequencing data. As for the study in general: Relapsing-remitting, secondary progressive and progressive-relapsing forms of multiple sclerosis all featured among disease courses.

The CDR3 length is 15 residues. Germline CDR1 SGHAT, CDR2 FQNNGV. Trimming took 3 bases from V and 0 from J, leaving 10 bases between them. Findings and limits, study-wide: About 5 TRBV segments (TRBV5-6, TRBV5-1 and TRBV20-1 among them) occurred more frequently in patients than in controls. Those with multiple sclerosis, the patient group, showed significantly lower normalized Chao1 diversity than controls. Samples from a shared batch, those prepared together, strongly co-clustered by F measure.

Prepared TCR beta cDNA libraries contained unique molecular identifiers. Some 500,000 cDNA molecules were obtained from around 1 to 9.1 million T cells. TCRdb recomputed calls from the PCR reads with MiXCR, one row per CDR3 protein. Found here are over 150,000 distinct CDR3 sequences, approximately 30% of them singletons; the top ten hold 1.5%. This clonotype was picked up a small number of times. What it binds is not known. This TCR derives from a girl aged 5 to 17 with multiple sclerosis. The chain couples TRBV11-2 to TRBJ2-3; D is ambiguous. Sequencing input: blood. CDR3 sequence: CASSFRGSSTDTQYF. DNA for the CDR3: TGTGCCAGCAGCTTCCGCGGCAGCAGCACAGATACGCAGTATTTT.